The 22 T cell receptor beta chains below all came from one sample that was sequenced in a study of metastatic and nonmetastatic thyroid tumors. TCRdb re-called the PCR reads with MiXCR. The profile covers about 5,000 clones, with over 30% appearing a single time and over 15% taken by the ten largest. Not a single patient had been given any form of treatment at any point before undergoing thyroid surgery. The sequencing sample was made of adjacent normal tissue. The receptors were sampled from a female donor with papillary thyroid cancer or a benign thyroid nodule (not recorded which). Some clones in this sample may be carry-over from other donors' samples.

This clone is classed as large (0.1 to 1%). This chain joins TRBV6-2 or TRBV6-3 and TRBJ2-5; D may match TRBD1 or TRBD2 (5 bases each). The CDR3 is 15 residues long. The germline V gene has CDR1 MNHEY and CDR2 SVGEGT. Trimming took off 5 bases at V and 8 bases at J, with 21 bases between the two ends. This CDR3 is CASSQAGAEENTQYF. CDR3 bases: TGTGCCAGCAGTCAGGCCGGGGCAGAAGAGAACACCCAGTACTTC.

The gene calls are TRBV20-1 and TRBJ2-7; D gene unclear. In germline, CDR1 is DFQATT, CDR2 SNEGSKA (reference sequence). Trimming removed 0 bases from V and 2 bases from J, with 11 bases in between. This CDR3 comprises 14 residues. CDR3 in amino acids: CSARDPDSAYEQYF. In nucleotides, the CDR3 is TGCAGTGCTAGAGATCCCGACTCGGCCTACGAGCAGTACTTC.

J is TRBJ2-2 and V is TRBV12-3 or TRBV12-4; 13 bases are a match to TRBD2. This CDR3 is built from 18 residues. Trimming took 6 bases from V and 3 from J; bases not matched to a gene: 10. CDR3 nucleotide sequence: TGTGCCAGCAGCCGGACTAGCGGGAGTGGGACGGACACCGGGGAGCTGTTTTTT. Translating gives CASSRTSGSGTDTGELFF.

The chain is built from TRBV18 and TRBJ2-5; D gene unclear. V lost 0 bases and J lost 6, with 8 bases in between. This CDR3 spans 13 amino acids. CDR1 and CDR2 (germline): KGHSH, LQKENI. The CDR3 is CASSPPGSKTQYF. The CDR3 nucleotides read TGTGCCAGCTCACCACCTGGGTCCAAGACCCAGTACTTC.

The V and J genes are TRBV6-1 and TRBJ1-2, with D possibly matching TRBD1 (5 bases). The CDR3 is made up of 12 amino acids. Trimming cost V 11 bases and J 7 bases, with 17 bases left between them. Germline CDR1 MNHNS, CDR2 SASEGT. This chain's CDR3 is CAVGEGIGGYTF. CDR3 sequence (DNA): TGTGCCGTAGGGGAGGGTATTGGTGGCTACACCTTC.

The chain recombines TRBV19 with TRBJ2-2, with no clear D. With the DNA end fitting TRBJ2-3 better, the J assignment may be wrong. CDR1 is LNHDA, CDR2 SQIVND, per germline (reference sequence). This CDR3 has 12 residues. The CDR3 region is CASSIGYGEQYF. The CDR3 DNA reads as TGTGCCAGTAGTATCGGCTACGGCGAGCAGTATTTT.

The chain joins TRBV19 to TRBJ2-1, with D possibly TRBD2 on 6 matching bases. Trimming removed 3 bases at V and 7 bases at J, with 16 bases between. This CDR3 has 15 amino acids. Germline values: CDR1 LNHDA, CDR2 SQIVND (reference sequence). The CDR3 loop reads CASSIQRVRPNEQFF. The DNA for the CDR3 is TGTGCCAGTAGTATTCAGCGGGTGCGTCCAAATGAGCAGTTCTTC.

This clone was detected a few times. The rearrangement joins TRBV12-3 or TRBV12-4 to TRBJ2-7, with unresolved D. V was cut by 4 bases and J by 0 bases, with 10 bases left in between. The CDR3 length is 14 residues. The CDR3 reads CASSYPQSSYEQYF. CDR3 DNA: TGTGCCAGCAGTTACCCGCAAAGCTCCTACGAGCAGTACTTC.

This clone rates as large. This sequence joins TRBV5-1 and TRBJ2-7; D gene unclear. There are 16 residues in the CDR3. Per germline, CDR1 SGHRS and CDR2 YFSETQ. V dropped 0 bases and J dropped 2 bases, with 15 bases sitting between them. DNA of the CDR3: TGCGCCAGCAGCTTGGGGGTGGGTTTTGGCGCCTACGAGCAGTACTTC. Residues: CASSLGVGFGAYEQYF.

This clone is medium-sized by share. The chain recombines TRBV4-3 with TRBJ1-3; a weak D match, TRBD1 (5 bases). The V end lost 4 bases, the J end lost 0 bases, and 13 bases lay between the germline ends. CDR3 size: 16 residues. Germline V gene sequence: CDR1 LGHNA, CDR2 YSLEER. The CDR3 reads CASSLSRQYSGNTIYF. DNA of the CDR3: TGCGCCAGCAGCCTGTCCAGACAGTACTCTGGAAACACCATATATTTT.

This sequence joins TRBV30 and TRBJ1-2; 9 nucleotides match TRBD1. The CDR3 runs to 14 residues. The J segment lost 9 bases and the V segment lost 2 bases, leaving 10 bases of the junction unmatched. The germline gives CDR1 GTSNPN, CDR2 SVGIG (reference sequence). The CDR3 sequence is CAWSHGTGRFSYTF. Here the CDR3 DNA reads TGTGCCTGGAGTCACGGGACAGGGAGGTTTAGCTACACCTTC.

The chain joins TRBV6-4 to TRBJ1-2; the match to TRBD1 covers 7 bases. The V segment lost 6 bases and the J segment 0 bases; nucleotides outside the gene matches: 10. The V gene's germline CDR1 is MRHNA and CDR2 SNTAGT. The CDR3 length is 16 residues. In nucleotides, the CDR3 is TGTGCCAGCAGCCCAATTATAGACAGGGCTAACTATGGCTACACCTTC. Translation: CASSPIIDRANYGYTF.

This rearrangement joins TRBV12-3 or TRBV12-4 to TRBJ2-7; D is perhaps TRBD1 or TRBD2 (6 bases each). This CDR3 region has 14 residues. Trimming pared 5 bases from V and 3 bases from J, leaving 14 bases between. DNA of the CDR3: TGTGCCAGCAGTAAAGGGGGGCAGCACTACGAGCAGTACTTC. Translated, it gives CASSKGGQHYEQYF.

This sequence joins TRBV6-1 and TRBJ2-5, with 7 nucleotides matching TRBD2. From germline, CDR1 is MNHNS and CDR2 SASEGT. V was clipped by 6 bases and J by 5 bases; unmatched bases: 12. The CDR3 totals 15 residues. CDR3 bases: TGTGCCAGCAGACAGGCCGGGACTAATAGGGAGACCCAGTACTTC. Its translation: CASRQAGTNRETQYF.

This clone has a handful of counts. The CDR3 DNA reads as TGTGCCAGCAGTGAAGTTCGGAAGAACTATGGCTACACCTTC. Protein sequence: CASSEVRKNYGYTF. This chain connects TRBV6-1 to TRBJ1-2; D not certain. Germline V lookup: CDR1 MNHNS, CDR2 SASEGT. CDR3 length equals 14 residues. V was shortened by 1 base and J by 2 bases, with 8 bases between the two germline ends.

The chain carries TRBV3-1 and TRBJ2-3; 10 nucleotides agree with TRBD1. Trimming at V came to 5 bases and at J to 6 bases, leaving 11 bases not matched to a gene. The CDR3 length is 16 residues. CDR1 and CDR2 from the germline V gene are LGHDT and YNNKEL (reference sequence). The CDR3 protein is CASSSRQGARSDTQYF. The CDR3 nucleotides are TGTGCCAGCAGCTCGAGACAGGGGGCGAGGTCCGATACGCAGTATTTT.

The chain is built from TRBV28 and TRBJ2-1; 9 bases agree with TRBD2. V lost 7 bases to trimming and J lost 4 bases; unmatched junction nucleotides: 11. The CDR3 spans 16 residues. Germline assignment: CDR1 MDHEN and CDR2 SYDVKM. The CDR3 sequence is CASTPRGLAGYNEQFF. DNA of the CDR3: TGTGCCAGCACCCCCCGGGGGCTAGCGGGATACAATGAGCAGTTCTTC.

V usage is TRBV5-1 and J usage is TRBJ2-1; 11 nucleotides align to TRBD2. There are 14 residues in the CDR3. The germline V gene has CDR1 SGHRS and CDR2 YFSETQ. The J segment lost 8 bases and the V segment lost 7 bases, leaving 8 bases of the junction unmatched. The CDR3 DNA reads TGCGCCAGCTTAACTAGCGGGAGTGGCCATGAGCAGTTCTTC. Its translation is CASLTSGSGHEQFF. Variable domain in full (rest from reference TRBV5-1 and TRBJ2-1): KAGVTQTPRYLIKTRGQQVTLSCSPISGHRSVSWYQQTPGQGLQFLFEYFSETQRNKGNFPGRFSGRQFSNSRSEMNVSTLELGDSALYLCASLTSGSGHEQFFGPGTRLTVL.

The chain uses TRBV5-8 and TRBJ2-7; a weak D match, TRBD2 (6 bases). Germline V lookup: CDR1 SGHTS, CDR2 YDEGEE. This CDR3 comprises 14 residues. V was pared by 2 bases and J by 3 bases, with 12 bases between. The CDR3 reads CASSFGGNGYEQYF. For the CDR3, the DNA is TGTGCCAGCAGCTTTGGAGGGAATGGCTACGAGCAGTACTTC.

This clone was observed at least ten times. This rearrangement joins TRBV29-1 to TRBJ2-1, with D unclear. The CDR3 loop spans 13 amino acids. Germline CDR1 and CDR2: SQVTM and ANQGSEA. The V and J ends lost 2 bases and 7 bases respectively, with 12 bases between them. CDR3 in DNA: TGCAGCGTTGAAAGGACGGTGGGGAATGAGCAGTTCTTC. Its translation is CSVERTVGNEQFF.

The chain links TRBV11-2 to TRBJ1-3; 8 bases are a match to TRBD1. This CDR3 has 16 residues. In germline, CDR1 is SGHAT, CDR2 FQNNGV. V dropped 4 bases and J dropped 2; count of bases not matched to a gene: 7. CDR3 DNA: TGTGCCAGCAGCTCCTCGACAGGGGCAACTGGAAACACCATATATTTT. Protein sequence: CASSSSTGATGNTIYF.

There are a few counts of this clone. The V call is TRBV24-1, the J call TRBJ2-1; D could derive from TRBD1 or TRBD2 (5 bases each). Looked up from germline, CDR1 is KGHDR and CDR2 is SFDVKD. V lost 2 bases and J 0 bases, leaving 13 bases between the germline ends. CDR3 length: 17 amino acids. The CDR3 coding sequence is TGTGCCACCAGTGATTCGAGGGGCATGGGCTCCTACAATGAGCAGTTCTTC. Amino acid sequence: CATSDSRGMGSYNEQFF.